This is a list of T cell receptor beta chains from one sample in a study of cytotoxic CD8 clonotypes in ibrutinib-treated CLL. Generated by immunoSEQ multiplex PCR, the TCRdb table keeps only in-frame clones and is missing some. The table lists some 150,000 clones, 60% to 80% of them singletons, with roughly a quarter in the top ten. Sequencing was performed on PBMCs, taken after 12 months of ibrutinib treatment. Receptors were obtained from a human donor with chronic lymphocytic leukemia. Each CDR3 is given with its conserved first and last residue. Fields, in order: clone size, D gene, V gene, J gene, CDR3 protein, CDR3 DNA. A D gene is named only where the DNA matches it firmly. Clone size is stated in some rows and not others, as once, few, many or a class when expanded.

abundance: few
d_gene: TRBD2
v_gene: TRBV19
j_gene: TRBJ2-1
CDR3aa: CASRPTSGADNEQFF
CDR3nt: TGTGCCAGTAGGCCAACTAGCGGCGCCGACAATGAGCAGTTCTTC

abundance: .
d_gene: .
v_gene: TRBV6-5
j_gene: TRBJ2-7
CDR3aa: CASSQVGSTYEQYF
CDR3nt: TGTGCCAGCAGCCAAGTTGGCAGTACCTACGAGCAGTACTTC

abundance: once
d_gene: .
v_gene: TRBV5-8
j_gene: TRBJ2-1
CDR3aa: CASSAGTGLFNEQFF
CDR3nt: TGTGCCAGCAGCGCCGGGACTGGCCTATTCAATGAGCAGTTCTTC

abundance: .
d_gene: .
v_gene: TRBV9
j_gene: TRBJ1-3
CDR3aa: CASSGHGENTIYF
CDR3nt: TGTGCCAGCAGCGGTCACGGGGAAAACACCATATATTTT

abundance: .
d_gene: .
v_gene: TRBV5-6
j_gene: TRBJ2-2
CDR3aa: CASSFYHTGELFF
CDR3nt: TGTGCCAGCAGCTTTTATCACACCGGGGAGCTGTTTTTT

abundance: .
d_gene: .
v_gene: TRBV5-5
j_gene: TRBJ2-7
CDR3aa: CASRLAPGQYEQYF
CDR3nt: TGTGCCAGCAGACTGGCACCCGGCCAGTACGAGCAGTACTTC

abundance: few
d_gene: TRBD1
v_gene: TRBV15
j_gene: TRBJ2-7
CDR3aa: CATSLTGTVHEQYF
CDR3nt: TGTGCCACCAGCTTAACCGGGACAGTACACGAGCAGTACTTC

abundance: .
d_gene: .
v_gene: TRBV27
j_gene: TRBJ2-1
CDR3aa: CASEPISGALMNEQFF
CDR3nt: TGTGCCAGCGAACCGATATCGGGGGCGCTGATGAATGAGCAGTTCTTC

abundance: .
d_gene: .
v_gene: TRBV5-1
j_gene: TRBJ2-5
CDR3aa: CASSLLASPETQYF
CDR3nt: TGCGCCAGCAGCTTGTTGGCTTCGCCAGAGACCCAGTACTTC

abundance: .
d_gene: .
v_gene: TRBV28
j_gene: TRBJ2-7
CDR3aa: CASIPASGWSYEQYF
CDR3nt: TGTGCCAGCATCCCGGCCAGCGGATGGTCCTACGAGCAGTACTTC